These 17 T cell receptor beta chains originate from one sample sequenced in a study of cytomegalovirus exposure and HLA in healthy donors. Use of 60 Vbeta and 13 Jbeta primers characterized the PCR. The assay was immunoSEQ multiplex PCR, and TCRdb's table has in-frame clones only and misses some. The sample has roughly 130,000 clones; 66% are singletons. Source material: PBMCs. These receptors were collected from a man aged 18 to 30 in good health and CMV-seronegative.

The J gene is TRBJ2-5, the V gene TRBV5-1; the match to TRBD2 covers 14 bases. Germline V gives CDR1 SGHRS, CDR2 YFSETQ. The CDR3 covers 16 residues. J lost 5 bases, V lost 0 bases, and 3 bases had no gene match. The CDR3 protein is CASSLGLAGGQETQYF. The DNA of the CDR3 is TGCGCCAGCAGCTTGGGACTAGCGGGGGGGCAGGAGACCCAGTACTTC.

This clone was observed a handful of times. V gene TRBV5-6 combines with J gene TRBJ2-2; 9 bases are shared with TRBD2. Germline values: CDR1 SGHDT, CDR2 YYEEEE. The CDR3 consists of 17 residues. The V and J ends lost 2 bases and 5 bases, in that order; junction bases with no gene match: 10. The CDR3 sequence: CASSLRLVSGRTGELFF. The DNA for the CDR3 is TGTGCCAGCAGCTTAAGGCTAGTGAGCGGGAGGACCGGGGAGCTGTTTTTT.

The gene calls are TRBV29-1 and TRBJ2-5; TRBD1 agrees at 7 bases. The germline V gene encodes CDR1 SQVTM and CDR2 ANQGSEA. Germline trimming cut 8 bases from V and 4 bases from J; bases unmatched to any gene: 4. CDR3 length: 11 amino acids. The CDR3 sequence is CSLNRGETQYF. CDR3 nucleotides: TGCAGCCTCAACAGGGGAGAGACCCAGTACTTC.

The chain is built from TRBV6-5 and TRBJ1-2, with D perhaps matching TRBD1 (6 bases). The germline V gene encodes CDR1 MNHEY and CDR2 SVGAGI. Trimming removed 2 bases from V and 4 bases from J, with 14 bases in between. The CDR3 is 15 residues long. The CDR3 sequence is CASSYDRTPGYGYTF. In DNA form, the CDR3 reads TGTGCCAGCAGTTACGACAGGACGCCAGGCTATGGCTACACCTTC.

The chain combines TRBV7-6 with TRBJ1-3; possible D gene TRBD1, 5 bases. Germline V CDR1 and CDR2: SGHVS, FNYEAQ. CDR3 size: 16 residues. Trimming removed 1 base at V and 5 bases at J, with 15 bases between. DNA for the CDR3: TGTGCCAGCAGCTTAGGAGCCCAGGGCGGAAGAAACACCATATATTTT. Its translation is CASSLGAQGGRNTIYF.

CDR3 loop: CASSLGSGGEGEQYF. CDR3 nucleotides: TGTGCCAGCAGCTTGGGGAGCGGGGGGGAGGGCGAGCAGTACTTC. The chain uses TRBV5-4 and TRBJ2-7; 10 bases agree with TRBD2. Germline CDR1 and CDR2: SGHNT and YYREEE (reference sequence). The CDR3 consists of 15 residues. J gave up 6 bases and V 0 bases, and 6 bases lay outside the gene matches.

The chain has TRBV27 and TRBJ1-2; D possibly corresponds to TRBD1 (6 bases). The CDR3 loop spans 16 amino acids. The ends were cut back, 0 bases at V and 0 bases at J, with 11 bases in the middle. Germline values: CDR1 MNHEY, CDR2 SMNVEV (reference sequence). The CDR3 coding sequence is TGTGCCAGCAGTTTATCTGGGGCAGGGGCTAACTATGGCTACACCTTC. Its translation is CASSLSGAGANYGYTF.

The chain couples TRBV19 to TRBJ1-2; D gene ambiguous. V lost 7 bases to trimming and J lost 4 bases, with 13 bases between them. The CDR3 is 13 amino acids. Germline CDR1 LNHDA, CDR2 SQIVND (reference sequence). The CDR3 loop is CASKARAVYGYTF. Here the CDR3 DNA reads TGTGCCAGTAAGGCTCGAGCGGTCTATGGCTACACCTTC. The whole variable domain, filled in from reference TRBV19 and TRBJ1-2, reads DGGITQSPKYLFRKEGQNVTLSCEQNLNHDAMYWYRQDPGQGLRLIYYSQIVNDFQKGDIAEGYSVSREKKESFPLTVTSAQKNPTAFYLCASKARAVYGYTFGSGTRLTVV.

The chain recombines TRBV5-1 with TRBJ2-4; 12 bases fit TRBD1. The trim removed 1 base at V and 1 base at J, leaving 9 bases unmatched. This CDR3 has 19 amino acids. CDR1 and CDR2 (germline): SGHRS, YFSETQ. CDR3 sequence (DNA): TGCGCCAGCAGCTTGACCGGGACAGGGGGCCTGGGGGCCAAAAACATTCAGTACTTC. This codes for CASSLTGTGGLGAKNIQYF.

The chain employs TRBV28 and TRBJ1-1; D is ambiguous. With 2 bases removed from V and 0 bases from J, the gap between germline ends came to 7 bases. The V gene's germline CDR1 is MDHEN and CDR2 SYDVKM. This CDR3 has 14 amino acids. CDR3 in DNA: TGTGCCAGCAGTTTACCCGGGGTGAACACTGAAGCTTTCTTT. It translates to CASSLPGVNTEAFF.

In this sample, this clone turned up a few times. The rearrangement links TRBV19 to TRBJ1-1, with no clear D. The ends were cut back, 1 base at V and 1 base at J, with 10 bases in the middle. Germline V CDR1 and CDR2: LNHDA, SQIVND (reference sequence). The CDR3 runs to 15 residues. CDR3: CASSIGHSGNTEAFF. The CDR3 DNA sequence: TGTGCCAGTAGTATAGGCCATTCAGGGAACACTGAAGCTTTCTTT.

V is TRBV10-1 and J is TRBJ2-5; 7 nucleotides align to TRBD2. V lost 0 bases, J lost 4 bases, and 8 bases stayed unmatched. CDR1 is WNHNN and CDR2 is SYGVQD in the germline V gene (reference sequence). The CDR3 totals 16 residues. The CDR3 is CASSESPAGAGETQYF. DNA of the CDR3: TGCGCCAGCAGTGAGTCCCCCGCGGGAGCAGGAGAGACCCAGTACTTC.

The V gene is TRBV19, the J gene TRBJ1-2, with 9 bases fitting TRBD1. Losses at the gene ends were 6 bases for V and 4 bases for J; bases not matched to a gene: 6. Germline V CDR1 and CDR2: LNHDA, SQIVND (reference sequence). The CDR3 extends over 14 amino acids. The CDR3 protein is CASSRGQGTYGYTF. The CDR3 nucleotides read TGTGCCAGTAGCCGCGGACAGGGGACCTATGGCTACACCTTC. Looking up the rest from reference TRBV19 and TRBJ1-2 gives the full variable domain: DGGITQSPKYLFRKEGQNVTLSCEQNLNHDAMYWYRQDPGQGLRLIYYSQIVNDFQKGDIAEGYSVSREKKESFPLTVTSAQKNPTAFYLCASSRGQGTYGYTFGSGTRLTVV.

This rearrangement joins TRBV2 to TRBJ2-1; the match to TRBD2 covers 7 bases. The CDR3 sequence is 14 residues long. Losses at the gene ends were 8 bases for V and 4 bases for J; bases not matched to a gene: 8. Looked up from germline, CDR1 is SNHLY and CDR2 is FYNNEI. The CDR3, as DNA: TGTGCCAGCCTACGGGGGGACCTTTACAATGAGCAGTTCTTC. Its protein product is CASLRGDLYNEQFF. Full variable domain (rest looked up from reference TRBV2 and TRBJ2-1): EPEVTQTPSHQVTQMGQEVILRCVPISNHLYFYWYRQILGQKVEFLVSFYNNEISEKSEIFDDQFSVERPDGSNFTLKIRSTKLEDSAMYFCASLRGDLYNEQFFGPGTRLTVL.

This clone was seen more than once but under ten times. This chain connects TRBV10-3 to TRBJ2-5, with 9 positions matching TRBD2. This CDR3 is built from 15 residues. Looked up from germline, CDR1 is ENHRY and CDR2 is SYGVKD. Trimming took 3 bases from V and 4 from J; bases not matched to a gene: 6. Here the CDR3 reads CAISDPRTSAETQYF. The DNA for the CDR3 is TGTGCCATCAGTGACCCCCGGACTAGCGCAGAGACCCAGTACTTC.

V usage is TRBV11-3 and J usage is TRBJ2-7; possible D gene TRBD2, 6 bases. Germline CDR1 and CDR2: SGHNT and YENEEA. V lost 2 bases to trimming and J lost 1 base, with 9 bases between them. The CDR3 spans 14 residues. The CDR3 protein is CASSLSGASYEQYF. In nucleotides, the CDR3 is TGTGCCAGCAGCTTATCGGGAGCTTCCTACGAGCAGTACTTC.

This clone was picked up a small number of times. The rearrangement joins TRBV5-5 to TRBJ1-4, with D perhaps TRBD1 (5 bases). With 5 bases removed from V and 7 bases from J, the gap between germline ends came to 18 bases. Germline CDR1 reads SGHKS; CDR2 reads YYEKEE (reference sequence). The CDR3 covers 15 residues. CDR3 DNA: TGTGCCAGCAGTCCCGTGGGGGGGTTGGGTGAAAAACTGTTTTTT. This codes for CASSPVGGLGEKLFF.